This T cell receptor beta chain was observed in a study of T cells in Graves' hyperthyroidism and ophthalmopathy. This CDR3 is built from 15 residues. The ends lost 8 bases at V and 4 bases at J; junction bases unmatched: 10. Germline CDR1 ENHRY, CDR2 SYGVKD. Uncontrolled infection, other autoimmune disease, pregnancy or lactation excluded patients. The study based diagnoses on clinical symptoms, serum thyroxine and TRAb, thyroid ultrasound and orbital computed tomography. This clonotype was observed at least ten times. Using RNA transcripts as the source, TCR beta CDR3 regions were amplified. HTBI primers were employed in a first-round RT-PCR of the TCR CDR3. A single record per CDR3 protein comes from TCRdb applying MiXCR to the multiplex PCR reads. Of roughly 180,000 distinct CDR3 sequences in the sample, about a tenth were seen once.

The rearrangement links TRBV10-3 to TRBJ1-3; 8 bases fit TRBD1. The sequence was obtained from a young woman with Graves' hyperthyroidism that later progressed to Graves' ophthalmopathy. Input material: blood. The CDR3 DNA is TGTGCCATCGAGGGGGAACAGGGGGAAGGAAACACCATATATTTT. The encoded protein is CAIEGEQGEGNTIYF.